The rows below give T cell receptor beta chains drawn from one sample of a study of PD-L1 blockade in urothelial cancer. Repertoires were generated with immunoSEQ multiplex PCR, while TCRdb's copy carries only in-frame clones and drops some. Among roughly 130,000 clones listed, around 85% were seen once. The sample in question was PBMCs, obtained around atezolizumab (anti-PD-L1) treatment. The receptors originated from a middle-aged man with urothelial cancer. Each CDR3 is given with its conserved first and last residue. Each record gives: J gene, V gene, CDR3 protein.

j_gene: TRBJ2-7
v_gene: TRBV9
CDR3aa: CASSVGPTGTHEQYF

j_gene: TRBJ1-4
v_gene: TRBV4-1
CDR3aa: CASSHGQGYEKLFF

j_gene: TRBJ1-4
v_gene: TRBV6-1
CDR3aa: CASSESKYTLSNEKLFF

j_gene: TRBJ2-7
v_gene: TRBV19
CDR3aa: CASKPWTGGEQYF

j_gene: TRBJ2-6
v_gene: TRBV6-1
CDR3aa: CASSHTATGANVLTF

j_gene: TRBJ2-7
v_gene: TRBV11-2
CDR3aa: CASSLEGPSQGVSEQYF

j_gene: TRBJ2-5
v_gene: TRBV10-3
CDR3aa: CAISEGGSGSEETQYF

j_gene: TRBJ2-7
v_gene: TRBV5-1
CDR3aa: CASSLMSGGPYEQYF

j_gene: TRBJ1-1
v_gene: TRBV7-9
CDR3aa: CASSRDGWTEAFF

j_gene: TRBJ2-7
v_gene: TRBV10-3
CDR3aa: CAISESLDNYEQYF

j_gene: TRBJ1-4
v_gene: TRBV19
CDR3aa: CASSWAKDEKLFF

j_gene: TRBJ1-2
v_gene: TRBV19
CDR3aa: CASSRKGTEDLGYTF

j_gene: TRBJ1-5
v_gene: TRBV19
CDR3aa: CASSTRRSLNQPQHF

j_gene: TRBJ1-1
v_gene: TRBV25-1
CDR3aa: CASSDWDRVSTEAFF

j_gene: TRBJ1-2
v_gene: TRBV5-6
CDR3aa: CASSPNVGPLYGYTF

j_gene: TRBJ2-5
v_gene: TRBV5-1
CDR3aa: CASSLHSQETQYF

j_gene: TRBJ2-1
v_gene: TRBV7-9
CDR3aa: CASSFDRGLYNEQFF

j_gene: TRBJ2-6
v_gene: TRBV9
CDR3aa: CASSRTGAGANVLTF

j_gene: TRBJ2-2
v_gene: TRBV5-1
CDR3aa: CASSLGLAAGPGELFF

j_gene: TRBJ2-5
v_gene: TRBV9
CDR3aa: CASSVGVAGVGETQYF

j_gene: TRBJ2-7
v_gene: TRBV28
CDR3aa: CASSLGGRAYEQYF

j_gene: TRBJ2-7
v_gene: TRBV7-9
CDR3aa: CASSADRASYEQYF

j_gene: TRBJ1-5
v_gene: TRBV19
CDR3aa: CASGKSNQPQHF

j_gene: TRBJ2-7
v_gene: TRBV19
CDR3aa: CASTPVQVRDEQYF

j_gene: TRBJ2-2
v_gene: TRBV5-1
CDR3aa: CASSLGSRTGGTGELFF

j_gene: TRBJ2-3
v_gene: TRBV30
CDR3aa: CAWKMSGTSTDTQYF

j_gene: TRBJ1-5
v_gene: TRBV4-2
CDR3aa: CASSQEGTVNQPQHF

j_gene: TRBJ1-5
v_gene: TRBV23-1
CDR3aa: CASSPQTGVNQPQHF

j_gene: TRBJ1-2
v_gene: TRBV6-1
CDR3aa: CASSEVGTFGGYTF

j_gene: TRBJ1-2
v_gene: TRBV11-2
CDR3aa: CASSLVNNYGYTF

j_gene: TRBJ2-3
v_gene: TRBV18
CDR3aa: CASSRAGNTDTQYF

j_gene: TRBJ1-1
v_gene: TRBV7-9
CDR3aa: CASSWREMNTEAFF

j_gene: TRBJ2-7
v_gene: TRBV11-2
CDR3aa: CASSLGQGVSYEQYF

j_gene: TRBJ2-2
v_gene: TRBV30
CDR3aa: CAWKGEGPGELFF

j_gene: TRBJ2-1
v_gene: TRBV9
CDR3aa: CASSVAGGGLAGRNEQFF

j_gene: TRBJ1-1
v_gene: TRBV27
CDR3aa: CASSSKTGGNTEAFF

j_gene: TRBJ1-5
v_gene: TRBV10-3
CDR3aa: CAISEPGSNQPQHF

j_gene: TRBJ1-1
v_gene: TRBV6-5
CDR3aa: CASSYAGRRANTEAFF

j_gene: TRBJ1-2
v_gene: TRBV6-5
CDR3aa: CASSYASGTNYGYTF

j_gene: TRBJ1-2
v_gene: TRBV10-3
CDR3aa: CAISDWWRSGYTF

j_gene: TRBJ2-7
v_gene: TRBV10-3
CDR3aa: CAISESGGGISEQYF

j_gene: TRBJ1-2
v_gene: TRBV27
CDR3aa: CASSPGQGRLGYTF

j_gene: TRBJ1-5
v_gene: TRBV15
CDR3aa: CATSMRGGQPQHF

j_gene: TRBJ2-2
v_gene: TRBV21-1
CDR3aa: CASKRANTGELFF

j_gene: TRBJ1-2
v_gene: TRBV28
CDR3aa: CASSLTLRNYGYTF

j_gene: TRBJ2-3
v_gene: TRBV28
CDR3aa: CASSLISEPDTQYF

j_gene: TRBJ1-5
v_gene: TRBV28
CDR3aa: CASSSIRQGLLSLQSNQPQHF

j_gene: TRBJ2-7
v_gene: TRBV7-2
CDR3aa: CASSSLAGGYEQYF

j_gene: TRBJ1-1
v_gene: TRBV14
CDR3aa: CASSHRAGTGRIMAFF